This TCR beta chain was captured by sequencing in a study of blood T cell repertoires in COVID-19. Study background: Material from acute and convalescent COVID-19 was sourced from the United States, Italy and Spain.

In the authors' methods: Researchers report that nucleated cell counts were estimated from reference gene primer amplification. Profiling relied on immunoSEQ multiplex PCR, and the TCRdb table lists in-frame clones only, not all of them. That table supplies the V and J calls and clone size; D and trimming were determined from the DNA. Among around 160,000 clones listed, about 86% were seen once. The germline CDR1 and CDR2 sequences are LNHDA and SQIVND (reference sequence). V lost 3 bases and J 4 bases, leaving 10 bases between the germline ends. The CDR3 has 14 amino acids. This clone was seen a single time.

This TCR came from a man aged 18 to 30 with acute or convalescent COVID-19. Source material: peripheral blood. V and J are TRBV19 and TRBJ2-1, with D uncertain. In DNA, the CDR3 is TGTGCCAGTAGTATCGGATCGGAGTACAATGAGCAGTTCTTC. Translation: CASSIGSEYNEQFF.